This T cell receptor (beta chain) was observed in a study of T cell responses to AZD1222 COVID-19 vaccine. General observations from the study: Donor demographics were predominantly white British with a female majority; clonal diversity may be underestimated. Repertoires in all cases were sampled only once the peak T cell response had passed. A reported finding is that nearly half of spike-specific TCRs target unmutated variant regions.

Assay used: immunoSEQ multiplex PCR; TCRdb lists only in-frame clones, some missing. This table holds roughly 140,000 clones, 90% found once. In the case of this clone: Its antigen is unknown.

Germline assignment: CDR1 LNHDA and CDR2 SQIVND (reference sequence). Trimming took off 5 bases at V and 0 bases at J, with 11 bases between the two ends. The CDR3 spans 15 residues. This receptor was taken from an adult who received the AZD1222 COVID-19 vaccine. The chain has TRBV19 and TRBJ1-5; D gene uncertain. This specimen consisted of peripheral blood, obtained 28 days after the second AZD1222 dose. The CDR3 spells CASSFRDSSNQPQHF. CDR3 DNA: TGTGCCAGTAGTTTCCGGGATAGTAGCAATCAGCCCCAGCATTTT.